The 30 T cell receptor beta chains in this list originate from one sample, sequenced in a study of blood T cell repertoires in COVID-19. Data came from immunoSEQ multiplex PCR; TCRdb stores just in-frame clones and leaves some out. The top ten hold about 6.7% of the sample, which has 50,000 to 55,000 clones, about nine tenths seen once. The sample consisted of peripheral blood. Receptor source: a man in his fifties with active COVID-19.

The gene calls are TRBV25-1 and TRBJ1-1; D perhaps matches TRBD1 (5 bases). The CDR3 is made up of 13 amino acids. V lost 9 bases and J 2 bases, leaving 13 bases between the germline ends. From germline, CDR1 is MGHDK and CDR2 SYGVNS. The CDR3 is CASRTGANTEAFF. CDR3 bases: TGTGCCAGTAGAACAGGCGCTAACACTGAAGCTTTCTTT.

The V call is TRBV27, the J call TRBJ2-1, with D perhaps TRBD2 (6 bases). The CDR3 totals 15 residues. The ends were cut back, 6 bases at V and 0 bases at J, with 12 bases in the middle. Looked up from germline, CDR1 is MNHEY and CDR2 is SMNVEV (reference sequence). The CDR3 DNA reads TGTGCCAGCAGATATAGCGGACTCTCCTACAATGAGCAGTTCTTC. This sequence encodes CASRYSGLSYNEQFF.

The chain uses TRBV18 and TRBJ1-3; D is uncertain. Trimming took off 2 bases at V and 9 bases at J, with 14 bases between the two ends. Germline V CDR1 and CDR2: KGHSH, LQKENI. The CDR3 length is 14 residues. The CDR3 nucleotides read TGTGCCAGCTCACCATCCGCACCGGTACCCACCATATATTTT. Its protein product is CASSPSAPVPTIYF.

CDR3 protein: CASSFRTRGGNEQFF. The CDR3 DNA is TGTGCCAGCAGTTTCCGGACTAGGGGCGGTAATGAGCAGTTCTTC. The chain has TRBV6-5 and TRBJ2-1, with 7 bases matching TRBD2. The CDR3 is 15 amino acids. Germline loops: CDR1 MNHEY, CDR2 SVGAGI. Losses at the gene ends were 4 bases for V and 7 bases for J; bases not matched to a gene: 10.

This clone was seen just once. The CDR3 bases are TGTGCCAGCAGCTCCCCCCAGAAGACTAGCACAGATACGCAGTATTTT. It specifies CASSSPQKTSTDTQYF. V is TRBV5-4 and J is TRBJ2-3; D ambiguous. The ends were cut back, 3 bases at V and 0 bases at J, with 14 bases in the middle. The CDR3 totals 16 residues. Germline V lookup: CDR1 SGHNT, CDR2 YYREEE (reference sequence).

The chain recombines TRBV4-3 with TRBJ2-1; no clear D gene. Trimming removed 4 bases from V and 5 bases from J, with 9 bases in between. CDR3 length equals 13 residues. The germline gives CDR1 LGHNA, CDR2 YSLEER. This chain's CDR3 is CASSRDMNNEQFF. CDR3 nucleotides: TGCGCCAGCAGCCGCGACATGAACAATGAGCAGTTCTTC.

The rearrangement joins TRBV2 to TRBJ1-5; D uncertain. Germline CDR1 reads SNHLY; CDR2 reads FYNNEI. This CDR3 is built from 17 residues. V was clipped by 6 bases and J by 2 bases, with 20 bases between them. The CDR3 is CASRRSGSKAGNQPQHF. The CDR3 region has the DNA TGTGCCAGCAGGAGGAGCGGGTCCAAGGCGGGCAATCAGCCCCAGCATTTT.

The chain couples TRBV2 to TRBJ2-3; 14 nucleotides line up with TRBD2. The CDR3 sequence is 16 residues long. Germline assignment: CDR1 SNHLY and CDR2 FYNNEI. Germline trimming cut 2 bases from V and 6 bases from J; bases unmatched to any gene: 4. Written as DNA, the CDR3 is TGTGCCAGCAGTGAAAGACTAGCGGGGGGGATTGATACGCAGTATTTT. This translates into CASSERLAGGIDTQYF.

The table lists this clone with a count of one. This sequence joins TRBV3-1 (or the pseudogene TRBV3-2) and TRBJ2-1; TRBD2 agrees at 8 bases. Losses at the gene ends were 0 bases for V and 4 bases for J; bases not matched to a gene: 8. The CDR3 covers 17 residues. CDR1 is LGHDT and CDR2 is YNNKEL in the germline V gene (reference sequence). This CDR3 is CASSQDRGGVTYNEQFF. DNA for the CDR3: TGTGCCAGCAGCCAAGATCGGGGGGGGGTAACTTACAATGAGCAGTTCTTC.

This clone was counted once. The CDR3 DNA reads as TGTGCCAGCAGCCTTTCAGGGAAGGGGCAGCCCCAGCATTTT. Its translation is CASSLSGKGQPQHF. This sequence joins TRBV27 and TRBJ1-5, with a weak D call TRBD1 (5 bases). CDR1 MNHEY and CDR2 SMNVEV come from the germline V gene (reference sequence). Trimming shortened V by 6 bases and J by 7 bases, and 16 bases separated the two germline ends. CDR3 size: 14 residues.

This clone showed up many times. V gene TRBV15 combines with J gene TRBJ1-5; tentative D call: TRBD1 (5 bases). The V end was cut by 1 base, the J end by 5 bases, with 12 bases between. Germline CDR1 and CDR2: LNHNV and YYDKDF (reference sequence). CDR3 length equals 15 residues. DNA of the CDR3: TGTGCCACCAGCAGAGGGGACGGGGAGGATCAGCCCCAGCATTTT. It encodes CATSRGDGEDQPQHF. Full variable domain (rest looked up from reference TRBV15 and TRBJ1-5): DAMVIQNPRYQVTQFGKPVTLSCSQTLNHNVMYWYQQKSSQAPKLLFHYYDKDFNNEADTPDNFQSRRPNTSFCFLDIRSPGLGDTAMYLCATSRGDGEDQPQHFGDGTRLSIL.

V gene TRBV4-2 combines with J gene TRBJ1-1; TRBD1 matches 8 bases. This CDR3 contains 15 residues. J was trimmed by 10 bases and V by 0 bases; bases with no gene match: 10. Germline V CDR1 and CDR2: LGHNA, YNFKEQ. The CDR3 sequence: CASSQDRAQGATAFF. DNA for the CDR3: TGTGCCAGCAGCCAAGATAGGGCGCAGGGGGCTACAGCTTTCTTT.

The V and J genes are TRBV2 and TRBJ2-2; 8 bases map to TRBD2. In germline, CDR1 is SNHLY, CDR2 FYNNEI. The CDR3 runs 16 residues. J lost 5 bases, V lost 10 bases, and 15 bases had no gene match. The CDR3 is CAITTPPGGPTGELFF. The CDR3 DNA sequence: TGTGCCATCACGACCCCACCGGGAGGGCCAACCGGGGAGCTGTTTTTT.

The CDR3 sequence: CASSLDMSTEAFF. Here the CDR3 DNA reads TGTGCCAGCAGCTTAGATATGAGCACTGAAGCTTTCTTT. The chain is built from TRBV7-9 and TRBJ1-1; D uncertain. The CDR3 runs to 13 residues. V shed 1 base and J shed 4 bases, with 7 bases lying between them. Looked up from germline, CDR1 is SEHNR and CDR2 is FQNEAQ (reference sequence). Supplemented by reference TRBV7-9 and TRBJ1-1, the full variable domain reads DTGVSQNPRHKITKRGQNVTFRCDPISEHNRLYWYRQTLGQGPEFLTYFQNEAQLEKSRLLSDRFSAERPKGSFSTLEIQRTEQGDSAMYLCASSLDMSTEAFFGQGTRLTVV.

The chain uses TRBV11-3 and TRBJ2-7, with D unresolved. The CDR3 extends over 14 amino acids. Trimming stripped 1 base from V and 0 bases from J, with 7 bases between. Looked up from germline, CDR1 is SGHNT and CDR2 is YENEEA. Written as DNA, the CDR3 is TGTGCCAGCAGCTTAGTTGCTAGCTCCTACGAGCAGTACTTC. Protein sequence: CASSLVASSYEQYF.

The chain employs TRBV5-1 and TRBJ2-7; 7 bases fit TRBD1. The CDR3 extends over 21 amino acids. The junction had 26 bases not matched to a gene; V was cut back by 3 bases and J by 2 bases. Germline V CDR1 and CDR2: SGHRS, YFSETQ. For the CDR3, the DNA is TGCGCCAGCAGCTGGACCTCGGTTGGTTTTGCCCGACAGGGATACGCCTACGAGCAGTACTTC. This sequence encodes CASSWTSVGFARQGYAYEQYF.

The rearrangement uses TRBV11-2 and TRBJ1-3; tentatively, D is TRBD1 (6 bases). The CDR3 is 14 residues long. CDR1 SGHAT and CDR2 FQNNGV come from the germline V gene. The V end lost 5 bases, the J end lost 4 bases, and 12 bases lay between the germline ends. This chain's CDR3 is CASSPQGRGNTIYF. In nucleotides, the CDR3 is TGTGCCAGCAGCCCACAGGGCCGCGGAAACACCATATATTTT.

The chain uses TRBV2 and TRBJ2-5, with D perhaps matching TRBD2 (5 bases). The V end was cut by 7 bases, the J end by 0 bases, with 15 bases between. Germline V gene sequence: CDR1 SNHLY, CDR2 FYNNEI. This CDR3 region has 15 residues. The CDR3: CASNGPADYQETQYF. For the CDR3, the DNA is TGTGCCAGCAACGGCCCAGCGGACTACCAAGAGACCCAGTACTTC.

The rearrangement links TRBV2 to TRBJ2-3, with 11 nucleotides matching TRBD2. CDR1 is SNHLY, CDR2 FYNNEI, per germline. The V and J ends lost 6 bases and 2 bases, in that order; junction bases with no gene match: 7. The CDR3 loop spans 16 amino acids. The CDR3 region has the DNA TGTGCCAGCAGCGCCGTAGCGGGAGGGATCACAGATACGCAGTATTTT. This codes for CASSAVAGGITDTQYF.

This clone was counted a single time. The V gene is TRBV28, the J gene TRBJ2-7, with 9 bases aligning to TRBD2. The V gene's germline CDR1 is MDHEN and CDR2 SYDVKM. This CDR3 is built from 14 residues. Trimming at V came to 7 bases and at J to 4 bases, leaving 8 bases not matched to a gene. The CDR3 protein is CASTLAGEDYEQYF. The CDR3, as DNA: TGTGCCAGCACCTTAGCGGGAGAGGATTACGAGCAGTACTTC.

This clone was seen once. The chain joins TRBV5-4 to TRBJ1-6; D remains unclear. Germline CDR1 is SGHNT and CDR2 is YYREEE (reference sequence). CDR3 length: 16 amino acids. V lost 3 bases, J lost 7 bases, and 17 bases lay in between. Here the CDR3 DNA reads TGTGCCAGCAGCTCCGCGGGGATATTTACCAATTCACCCCTCCACTTT. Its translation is CASSSAGIFTNSPLHF. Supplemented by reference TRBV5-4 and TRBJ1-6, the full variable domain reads ETGVTQSPTHLIKTRGQQVTLRCSSQSGHNTVSWYQQALGQGPQFIFQYYREEENGRGNFPPRFSGLQFPNYSSELNVNALELDDSALYLCASSSAGIFTNSPLHFGNGTRLTVT.

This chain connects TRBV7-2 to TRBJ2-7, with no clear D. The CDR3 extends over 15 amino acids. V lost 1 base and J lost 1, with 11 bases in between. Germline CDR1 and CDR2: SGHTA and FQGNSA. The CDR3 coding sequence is TGTGCCAGCAGCTTAGGCCCGCAGGATTCCTACGAGCAGTACTTC. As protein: CASSLGPQDSYEQYF.

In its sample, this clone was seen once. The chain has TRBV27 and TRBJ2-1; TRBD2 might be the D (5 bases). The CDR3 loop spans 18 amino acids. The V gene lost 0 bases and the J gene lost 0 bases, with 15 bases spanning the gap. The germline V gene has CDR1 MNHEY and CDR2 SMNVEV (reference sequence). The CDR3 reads CASSLSAPSWSSYNEQFF. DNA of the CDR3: TGTGCCAGCAGTTTATCGGCCCCTAGCTGGAGCTCCTACAATGAGCAGTTCTTC.

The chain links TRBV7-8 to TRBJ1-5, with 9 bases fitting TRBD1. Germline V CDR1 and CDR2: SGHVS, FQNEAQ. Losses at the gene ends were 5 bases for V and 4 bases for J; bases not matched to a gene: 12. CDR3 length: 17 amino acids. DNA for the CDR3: TGTGCCAGCAGCCCGCCTAGGAGGACAGGGGTGAATCAGCCCCAGCATTTT. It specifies CASSPPRRTGVNQPQHF.

The CDR3 is CAWSVSTGDSPLHF. DNA for the CDR3: TGTGCCTGGAGTGTAAGCACCGGGGATTCACCCCTCCACTTT. The chain carries TRBV30 and TRBJ1-6, with no clear D. From germline, CDR1 is GTSNPN and CDR2 SVGIG (reference sequence). The CDR3 runs 14 residues. V lost 0 bases to trimming and J lost 8 bases, with 11 bases between them.

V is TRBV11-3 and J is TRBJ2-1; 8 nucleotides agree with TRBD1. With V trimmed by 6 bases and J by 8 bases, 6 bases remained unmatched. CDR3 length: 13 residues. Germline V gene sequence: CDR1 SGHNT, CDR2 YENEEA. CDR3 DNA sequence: TGTGCCAGCAGTGAGGACAGGGCCGATGAGCAGTTCTTC. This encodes CASSEDRADEQFF. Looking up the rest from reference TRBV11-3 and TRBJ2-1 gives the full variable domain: EAGVVQSPRYKIIEKKQPVAFWCNPISGHNTLYWYLQNLGQGPELLIRYENEEAVDDSQLPKDRFSAERLKGVDSTLKIQPAELGDSAVYLCASSEDRADEQFFGPGTRLTVL.

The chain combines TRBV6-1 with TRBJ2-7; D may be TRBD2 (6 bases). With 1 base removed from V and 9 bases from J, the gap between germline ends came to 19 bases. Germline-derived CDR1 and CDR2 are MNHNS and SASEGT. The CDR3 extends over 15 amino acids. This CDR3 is CASSEVAGTDGAQYF. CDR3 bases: TGTGCCAGCAGTGAAGTGGCTGGGACTGATGGGGCGCAGTACTTC.

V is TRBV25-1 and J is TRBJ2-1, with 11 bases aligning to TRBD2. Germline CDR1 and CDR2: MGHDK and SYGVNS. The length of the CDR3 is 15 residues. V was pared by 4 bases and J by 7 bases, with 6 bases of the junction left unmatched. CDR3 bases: TGTGCCAGCAGTGCACTAGCGGGAGTGGGTAATGAGCAGTTCTTC. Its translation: CASSALAGVGNEQFF.

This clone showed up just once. The CDR3 loop reads CASSFDRGFLYEQYF. The CDR3 DNA reads as TGTGCCAGCAGCTTTGACAGGGGCTTCCTATACGAGCAGTACTTC. V gene TRBV7-8 combines with J gene TRBJ2-7; 8 bases align to TRBD1. Germline lookup yields CDR1 SGHVS and CDR2 FQNEAQ. V lost 3 bases, J lost 4 bases, and 8 bases stayed unmatched. This CDR3 has 15 amino acids.

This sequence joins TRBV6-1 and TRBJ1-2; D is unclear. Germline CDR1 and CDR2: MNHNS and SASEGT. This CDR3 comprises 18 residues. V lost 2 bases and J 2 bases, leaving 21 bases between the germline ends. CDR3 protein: CASSEMWAKREPNYGYTF. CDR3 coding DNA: TGTGCCAGCAGTGAAATGTGGGCCAAGCGGGAACCAAACTATGGCTACACCTTC.